The 26 T cell receptor beta chains reported below all come from one sample, sequenced in a study of early T cells in non-severe SARS-CoV-2 infection. Via MiXCR, TCRdb re-called the 5' RACE reads, giving one row per CDR3 protein. The data show 61,000 or so distinct CDR3 sequences, with about 12% seen just once and over 1% held by the top ten. The material was whole blood, obtained at baseline. These TCRs come from an adult who was a healthcare worker with PCR-confirmed SARS-CoV-2 infection or an uninfected control (not recorded which). The donor label of this sample is uncertain.

The CDR3 is CASSLNRETQYF. CDR3 nucleotides: TGTGCCAGCAGCTTAAATCGCGAGACCCAGTACTTC. The chain recombines TRBV7-2 with TRBJ2-5, with D unclear. CDR3 length equals 12 residues. Germline-derived CDR1 and CDR2 are SGHTA and FQGNSA. Trimming removed 2 bases at V and 5 bases at J, with 6 bases between.

This clonotype came up many times. The genes are TRBV5-4 and TRBJ1-3; D remains ambiguous. The V end lost 4 bases, the J end lost 3 bases, and 14 bases lay between the germline ends. The CDR3 runs 15 residues. CDR1 and CDR2 from the germline V gene are SGHNT and YYREEE (reference sequence). This CDR3 is CASSRTGGHGNTIYF. The DNA for the CDR3 is TGTGCCAGCAGCCGGACGGGAGGTCATGGAAACACCATATATTTT.

This clonotype was observed many times. The chain uses TRBV29-1 and TRBJ2-3; 11 bases line up with TRBD2. The CDR3 covers 16 residues. Germline V lookup: CDR1 SQVTM, CDR2 ANQGSEA. The ends lost 7 bases at V and 6 bases at J; junction bases unmatched: 15. The CDR3 sequence: CSGSYGLAGGGDTQYF. CDR3 sequence (DNA): TGCAGCGGCTCTTATGGCCTAGCGGGGGGCGGGGATACGCAGTATTTT.

The chain is built from TRBV29-1 and TRBJ2-3; D is undetermined. The V end was cut by 7 bases, the J end by 6 bases, with 14 bases between. Germline assignment: CDR1 SQVTM and CDR2 ANQGSEA. CDR3 length equals 12 residues. Written as DNA, the CDR3 is TGCAGCGCCCTCGTATCAGCCGATACGCAGTATTTT. Translated: CSALVSADTQYF.

This clonotype was detected a few times. The chain recombines TRBV27 with TRBJ2-1; TRBD1 matches at 7 bases. Germline CDR1 reads MNHEY; CDR2 reads SMNVEV (reference sequence). V dropped 9 bases and J dropped 3; count of bases not matched to a gene: 5. The CDR3 covers 13 residues. CDR3 nucleotide sequence: TGTGCCAGTCAAGACAGGGACTACAATGAGCAGTTCTTC. It is translated as CASQDRDYNEQFF.

Details on this clonotype: The junction and the germline gene differ at one end; a read error may be behind it. J is TRBJ1-6 and V is TRBV18, with D maybe TRBD1 (5 bases). Germline V gives CDR1 KGHSH, CDR2 LQKENI. The CDR3 runs to 16 residues. CDR3 DNA sequence: TGTACCAGCTCACTGGCTGGGGCCGAGAAGAATTCACCCCTCCACTTT. Encoded protein: CTSSLAGAEKNSPLHF.

This clonotype appeared many times. The chain employs TRBV5-4 and TRBJ1-5, with TRBD1 matching 9 bases. The CDR3 is made up of 16 amino acids. V was clipped by 0 bases and J by 5 bases; unmatched bases: 6. Germline CDR1 is SGHNT and CDR2 is YYREEE (reference sequence). CDR3 protein: CASSLGDREGDQPQHF. In DNA, the CDR3 is TGTGCCAGCAGCTTGGGGGACAGGGAGGGAGATCAGCCCCAGCATTTT.

This clonotype has ten or more counts. V and J are TRBV7-2 and TRBJ2-3; no definite D call. The CDR3 has 12 amino acids. Germline lookup yields CDR1 SGHTA and CDR2 FQGNSA. The V gene lost 1 base and the J gene lost 7 bases, with 6 bases spanning the gap. The CDR3 reads CASSLELNTQYF. The CDR3 nucleotides read TGTGCCAGCAGCTTAGAGTTAAATACGCAGTATTTT.

The chain is built from TRBV20-1 and TRBJ1-2, with no clear D. V was shortened by 6 bases and J by 3 bases, with 17 bases between the two germline ends. The length of the CDR3 is 14 residues. Germline values: CDR1 DFQATT, CDR2 SNEGSKA (reference sequence). For the CDR3, the DNA is TGCAGTGCCCCGAAGGTTTCCGAGGACTATGGCTACACCTTC. It codes for CSAPKVSEDYGYTF.

This chain connects TRBV18 to TRBJ2-2; D possibly corresponds to TRBD2 (6 bases). Germline V gives CDR1 KGHSH, CDR2 LQKENI. V dropped 3 bases and J dropped 3 bases, with 14 bases sitting between them. The CDR3 covers 16 residues. The CDR3 sequence: CASSPYGWDYTGELFF. As DNA, the CDR3 is TGTGCCAGCTCACCGTACGGGTGGGACTACACCGGGGAGCTGTTTTTT.

This clonotype has more than one count but fewer than ten. V gene TRBV7-3 combines with J gene TRBJ2-4, with D tentatively TRBD1 (6 bases). This CDR3 is built from 15 residues. The ends were cut back, 3 bases at V and 5 bases at J, with 14 bases in the middle. The V gene's germline CDR1 is SGHTA and CDR2 FQGTGA. The CDR3 loop reads CASSFGRGMENIQYF. DNA of the CDR3: TGTGCCAGCAGCTTTGGCAGGGGCATGGAAAACATTCAGTACTTC.

The chain employs TRBV20-1 and TRBJ2-7; D is uncertain. V was clipped by 5 bases and J by 6 bases, with 11 bases between them. The CDR3 has 11 residues. Germline V CDR1 and CDR2: DFQATT, SNEGSKA (reference sequence). The CDR3 DNA reads TGCAGTGCTGTCGGGCACTCCGAGCAGTACGTC. Translated: CSAVGHSEQYV.

This clonotype was counted a few times. This chain joins TRBV6-5 and TRBJ1-2; D gene uncertain. V gave up 0 bases and J gave up 1 base, with 15 bases separating them. CDR3 size: 17 residues. From germline, CDR1 is MNHEY and CDR2 SVGAGI. CDR3 sequence reads: CASSYSTGRVVNYGYTF. Written as DNA, the CDR3 is TGTGCCAGCAGTTACTCGACTGGGAGGGTAGTTAACTATGGCTACACCTTC.

J is TRBJ1-2 and V is TRBV10-3; D gene unclear. V was clipped by 3 bases and J by 4 bases, with 3 bases between them. This CDR3 spans 11 amino acids. The germline gives CDR1 ENHRY, CDR2 SYGVKD. CDR3 nucleotides: TGTGCCATCAGTGACAGCTATGGCTACACCTTC. Its translation is CAISDSYGYTF.

This clonotype was detected a few times. The chain uses TRBV5-4 and TRBJ1-1; D gene unclear. Germline V gene lookup returns CDR1 SGHNT and CDR2 YYREEE (reference sequence). Trimming took off 9 bases at V and 10 bases at J, with 19 bases between the two ends. The CDR3 spans 12 residues. CDR3 residues: CAITRSGSPAFF. The CDR3 coding sequence is TGTGCCATCACGCGATCCGGGAGCCCAGCTTTCTTT.

This clonotype appeared many times. The gene calls are TRBV20-1 and TRBJ1-1, with a possible D match to TRBD1 (6 bases). CDR3 length: 14 amino acids. From germline, CDR1 is DFQATT and CDR2 SNEGSKA (reference sequence). Trimming cost V 4 bases and J 3 bases, with 15 bases left between them. CDR3 nucleotides: TGCAGTGCTACCCAACAGGGTTGGGACACTGAAGCTTTCTTT. Its protein is CSATQQGWDTEAFF.

This clonotype was counted at least ten times. The V and J genes are TRBV15 and TRBJ2-7; 10 bases fit TRBD1. The CDR3 contains 15 residues. V lost 3 bases to trimming and J lost 6 bases; unmatched junction nucleotides: 8. Per the germline V gene, CDR1 is LNHNV and CDR2 is YYDKDF (reference sequence). The CDR3 spells CATSSPDRGRGEQYV. Here the CDR3 DNA reads TGTGCCACCAGCAGCCCCGACAGGGGGCGAGGCGAGCAGTACGTC.

J is TRBJ1-1 and V is TRBV7-2; TRBD1 matches 8 bases. The CDR3 length is 15 residues. Trimming took 5 bases from V and 5 from J; bases not matched to a gene: 10. Germline V lookup: CDR1 SGHTA, CDR2 FQGNSA. The DNA for the CDR3 is TGTGCCAGCAGCACATCTCAGGGGGCGAGGACTGAAGCTTTCTTT. This codes for CASSTSQGARTEAFF.

This clonotype was recorded at least ten times. The chain has TRBV6-1 and TRBJ2-6, with 8 positions matching TRBD1. Germline loops: CDR1 MNHNS, CDR2 SASEGT. J was trimmed by 4 bases and V by 8 bases; bases with no gene match: 4. The CDR3 is 14 residues long. The DNA for the CDR3 is TGTGCCAGCGACAGGGGACCCGGGGCCAACGTCCTGACTTTC. Translating it yields CASDRGPGANVLTF.

At least ten counts were recorded for this clonotype. The chain couples TRBV6-6 to TRBJ1-6, with TRBD1 matching over 11 bases. The trim removed 6 bases at V and 12 bases at J, leaving 10 bases unmatched. Germline CDR1 reads MNHNY; CDR2 reads SVGAGI (reference sequence). The CDR3 is 15 amino acids. In nucleotides, the CDR3 is TGTGCCAGCAGGGAACCCGGGACAGGGGGGTTACCCCTCCACTTT. Translating gives CASREPGTGGLPLHF.

The count of this clonotype is one. The chain uses TRBV3-1 and TRBJ1-3, with a weak D call TRBD1 (6 bases). Between the trimmed V and J ends, which lost 3 bases and 5 bases, there was a span of 11 bases. Germline CDR1 and CDR2: LGHDT and YNNKEL (reference sequence). The CDR3 extends over 14 amino acids. CDR3: CASSQRQDRNTIYF. The CDR3 nucleotides read TGTGCCAGCAGCCAGAGACAGGATCGAAACACCATATATTTT. The whole variable domain, remainder taken from reference TRBV3-1 and TRBJ1-3, is DTAVSQTPKYLVTQMGNDKSIKCEQNLGHDTMYWYKQDSKKFLKIMFSYNNKELIINETVPNRFSPKSPDKAHLNLHINSLELGDSAVYFCASSQRQDRNTIYFGEGSWLTVV.

The chain links TRBV7-6 to TRBJ1-5; 12 nucleotides align to TRBD1. This CDR3 contains 19 residues. Trimming at V came to 5 bases and at J to 0 bases, leaving 11 bases not matched to a gene. The V gene's germline CDR1 is SGHVS and CDR2 FNYEAQ. The DNA of the CDR3 is TGTGCCAGCAGCCCACTGGGACAGGGGGCACCGATTAGCAATCAGCCCCAGCATTTT. Translating it yields CASSPLGQGAPISNQPQHF. The full variable domain, rest sourced from reference TRBV7-6 and TRBJ1-5, is GAGVSQSPRYKVTKRGQDVALRCDPISGHVSLYWYRQALGQGPEFLTYFNYEAQQDKSGLPNDRFSAERPEGSISTLTIQRTEQRDSAMYRCASSPLGQGAPISNQPQHFGDGTRLSIL.

The chain recombines TRBV18 with TRBJ2-3; D assignment may be TRBD1 or TRBD2 (5 bases each). The CDR3 covers 16 residues. V was pared by 3 bases and J by 0 bases, with 13 bases between. CDR1 KGHSH and CDR2 LQKENI come from the germline V gene. The CDR3 DNA is TGTGCCAGCTCACCGGGGCCGGGGTTAAGCACAGATACGCAGTATTTT. Translation: CASSPGPGLSTDTQYF. Variable domain in full (rest from reference TRBV18 and TRBJ2-3): NAGVMQNPRHLVRRRGQEARLRCSPMKGHSHVYWYRQLPEEGLKFMVYLQKENIIDESGMPKERFSAEFPKEGPSILRIQQVVRGDSAAYFCASSPGPGLSTDTQYFGPGTRLTVL.

This clonotype was counted between two and nine times. The chain is built from TRBV6-1 and TRBJ1-6; no firm D call. The CDR3 length is 14 residues. V lost 8 bases and J 7 bases, leaving 15 bases between the germline ends. Looked up from germline, CDR1 is MNHNS and CDR2 is SASEGT. CDR3: CASQKSHGNSPLHF. CDR3 bases: TGTGCCAGCCAGAAATCTCATGGCAATTCACCCCTCCACTTT.

V usage is TRBV5-4 and J usage is TRBJ2-7, with D possibly TRBD1 on 6 matching bases. CDR3 length: 14 residues. Germline CDR1 reads SGHNT; CDR2 reads YYREEE (reference sequence). Trimming removed 1 base from V and 6 bases from J, with 14 bases in between. This chain's CDR3 is CASSLKGGGGEQYV. CDR3 DNA: TGTGCCAGCAGCTTGAAAGGGGGTGGGGGCGAGCAGTACGTC.

The chain combines TRBV11-2 with TRBJ2-4; no reliable D call. This CDR3 contains 16 residues. Trimming took 4 bases from V and 1 from J, leaving 14 bases between them. Germline V gives CDR1 SGHAT, CDR2 FQNNGV. The CDR3 region is CASSSTLGLAKNIQYF. Written as DNA, the CDR3 is TGTGCCAGCAGCTCCACTCTGGGTTTGGCCAAAAACATTCAGTACTTC.